The 7 T cell receptor beta chains in this list originate from one sample, sequenced in a study of beta chain features in type 1 diabetes. Expressed TCRB transcripts were sequenced, since all the RNA that had been isolated was reverse transcribed. Profiling relied on immunoSEQ multiplex PCR, and the TCRdb table lists in-frame clones only, not all of them. The repertoire holds 330,000 or so clones, with 14% as singletons. Sequencing input: central memory CD4+ T cells from blood. The receptors were sampled from a man aged 25-40 years in good health.

In its sample, this clone was seen a few times. J is TRBJ2-7 and V is TRBV11-3; 7 bases are a match to TRBD2. V lost 5 bases and J lost 7; bases outside the gene matches: 8. The germline V gene encodes CDR1 SGHNT and CDR2 YENEEA. The length of the CDR3 is 13 residues. CDR3 loop: CASSGTPGGEQYV. CDR3 sequence (DNA): TGTGCCAGCAGCGGCACCCCCGGGGGGGAGCAGTACGTC.

The chain carries TRBV6-6 and TRBJ1-6, with TRBD1 identical over 9 bases. CDR1 is MNHNY, CDR2 SVGAGI, per germline (reference sequence). With 5 bases clipped from V and 8 bases from J, the junction kept 7 bases outside the gene matches. The CDR3 is 15 residues long. DNA of the CDR3: TGTGCCAGCAGTGCCCCCGGGACAGGGCATTCACCCCTCCACTTT. Protein: CASSAPGTGHSPLHF.

There are a few counts of this clone. The CDR3 coding sequence is TGTGCCAGCAGTTACTCCCGGGGACTAGCGGGAGACGAGCAGTACGTC. Translating gives CASSYSRGLAGDEQYV. The chain employs TRBV6-5 and TRBJ2-7, with 14 bases identical to TRBD2. Germline V gives CDR1 MNHEY, CDR2 SVGAGI. This CDR3 is built from 16 residues. With V trimmed by 0 bases and J by 5 bases, 3 bases remained unmatched.

The V gene is TRBV29-1, the J gene TRBJ1-2, with D perhaps matching TRBD1 (5 bases). CDR1 and CDR2 (germline): SQVTM, ANQGSEA. The CDR3 loop spans 12 amino acids. V lost 4 bases to trimming and J lost 5 bases, with 11 bases between them. In nucleotides, the CDR3 is TGCAGCGTTGGGGGGGTACAATATGGCTACACCTTC. It specifies CSVGGVQYGYTF. Drawing the rest from reference TRBV29-1 and TRBJ1-2, the complete variable domain is SAVISQKPSRDICQRGTSLTIQCQVDSQVTMMFWYRQQPGQSLTLIATANQGSEATYESGFVIDKFPISRPNLTFSTLTVSNMSPEDSSIYLCSVGGVQYGYTFGSGTRLTVV.

As regards this clone: The sample has other DNA sequences that encode this CDR3 too. This sequence joins TRBV6-6 and TRBJ2-7, with 7 bases lining up with TRBD1. Germline V gene sequence: CDR1 MNHNY, CDR2 SVGAGI (reference sequence). V was clipped by 7 bases and J by 7 bases; unmatched bases: 10. This CDR3 has 13 amino acids. Here the CDR3 DNA reads TGTGCCAGCACCAGGACAGGATCGGGGGAGCAGTACGTC. It yields the protein CASTRTGSGEQYV.

This clone was seen only a few times. This sequence joins TRBV11-3 and TRBJ2-3; D unclear. The CDR3 has 15 residues. Trimming left V 2 bases short and J 2 bases short, with 11 bases between. Germline V CDR1 and CDR2: SGHNT, YENEEA. The chain's CDR3 is CASSLRFRPTDTQYF. The CDR3 DNA sequence: TGTGCCAGCAGCTTAAGGTTTCGTCCCACAGATACGCAGTATTTT.

In this sample, this clone turned up a few times. CDR3 sequence reads: CASSLAAQKLFF. The CDR3 DNA is TGTGCCAGCAGCTTAGCTGCCCAAAAACTGTTTTTT. The chain recombines TRBV7-8 with TRBJ1-4; D not resolved. Germline V gene data show CDR1 as SGHVS and CDR2 as FQNEAQ. This CDR3 region has 12 residues. Between the trimmed V and J ends, which lost 0 bases and 9 bases, there was a span of 5 bases.